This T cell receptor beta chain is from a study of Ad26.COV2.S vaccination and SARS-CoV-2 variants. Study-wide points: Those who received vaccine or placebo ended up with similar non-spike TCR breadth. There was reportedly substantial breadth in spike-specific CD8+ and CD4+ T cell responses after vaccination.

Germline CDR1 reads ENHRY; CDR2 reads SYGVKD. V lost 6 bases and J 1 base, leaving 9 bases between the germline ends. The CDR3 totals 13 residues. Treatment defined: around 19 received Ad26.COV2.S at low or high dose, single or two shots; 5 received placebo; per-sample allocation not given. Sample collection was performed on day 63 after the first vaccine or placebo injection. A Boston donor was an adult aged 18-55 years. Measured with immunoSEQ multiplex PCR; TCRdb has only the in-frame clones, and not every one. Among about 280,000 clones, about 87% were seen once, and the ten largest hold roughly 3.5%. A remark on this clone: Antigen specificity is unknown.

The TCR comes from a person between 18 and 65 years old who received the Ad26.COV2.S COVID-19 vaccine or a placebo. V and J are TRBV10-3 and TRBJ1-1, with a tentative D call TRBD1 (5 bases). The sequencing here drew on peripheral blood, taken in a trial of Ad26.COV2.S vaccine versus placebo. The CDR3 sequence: CAIRQAWNTEAFF. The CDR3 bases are TGTGCCATCAGACAGGCCTGGAACACTGAAGCTTTCTTT.